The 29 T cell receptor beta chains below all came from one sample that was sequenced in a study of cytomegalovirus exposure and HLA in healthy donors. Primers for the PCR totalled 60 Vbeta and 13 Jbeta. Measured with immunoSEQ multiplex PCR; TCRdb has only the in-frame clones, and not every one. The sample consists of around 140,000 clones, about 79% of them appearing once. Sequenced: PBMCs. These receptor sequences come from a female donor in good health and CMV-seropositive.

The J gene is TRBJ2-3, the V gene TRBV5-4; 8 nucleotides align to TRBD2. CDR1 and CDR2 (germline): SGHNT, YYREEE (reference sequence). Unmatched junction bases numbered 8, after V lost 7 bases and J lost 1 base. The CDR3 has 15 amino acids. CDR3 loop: CASSAGAQRTDTQYF. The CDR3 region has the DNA TGTGCCAGCTCAGCGGGGGCCCAACGCACAGATACGCAGTATTTT.

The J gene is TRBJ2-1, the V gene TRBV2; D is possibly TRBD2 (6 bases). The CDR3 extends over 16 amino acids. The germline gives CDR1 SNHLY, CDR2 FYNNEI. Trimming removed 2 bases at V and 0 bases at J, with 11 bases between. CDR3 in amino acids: CASSEYTGASYNEQFF. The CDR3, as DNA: TGTGCCAGCAGTGAATATACGGGAGCCTCCTACAATGAGCAGTTCTTC. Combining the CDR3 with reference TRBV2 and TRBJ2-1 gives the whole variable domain EPEVTQTPSHQVTQMGQEVILRCVPISNHLYFYWYRQILGQKVEFLVSFYNNEISEKSEIFDDQFSVERPDGSNFTLKIRSTKLEDSAMYFCASSEYTGASYNEQFFGPGTRLTVL.

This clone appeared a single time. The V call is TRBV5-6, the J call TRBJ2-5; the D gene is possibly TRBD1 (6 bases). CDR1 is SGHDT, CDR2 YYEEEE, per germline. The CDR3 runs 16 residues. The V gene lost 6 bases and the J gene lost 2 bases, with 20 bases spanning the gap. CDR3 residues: CASTAQWTALQETQYF. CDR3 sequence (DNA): TGTGCCAGCACCGCCCAGTGGACAGCCCTACAAGAGACCCAGTACTTC. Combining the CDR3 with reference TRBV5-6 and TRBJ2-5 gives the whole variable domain DAGVTQSPTHLIKTRGQQVTLRCSPKSGHDTVSWYQQALGQGPQFIFQYYEEEERQRGNFPDRFSGHQFPNYSSELNVNALLLGDSALYLCASTAQWTALQETQYFGPGTRLLVL.

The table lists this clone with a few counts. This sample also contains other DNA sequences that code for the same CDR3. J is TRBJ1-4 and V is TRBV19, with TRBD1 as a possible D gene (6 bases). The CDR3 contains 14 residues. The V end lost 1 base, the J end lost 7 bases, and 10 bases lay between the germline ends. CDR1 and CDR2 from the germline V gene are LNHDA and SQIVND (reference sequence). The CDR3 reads CASSIGTAPEKLFF. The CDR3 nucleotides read TGTGCCAGTAGTATAGGGACAGCTCCTGAAAAACTGTTTTTT.

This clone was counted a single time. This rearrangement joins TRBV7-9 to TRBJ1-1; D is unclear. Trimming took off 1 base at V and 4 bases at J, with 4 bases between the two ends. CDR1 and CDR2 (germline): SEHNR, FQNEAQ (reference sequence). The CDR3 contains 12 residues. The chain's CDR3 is CASSLGLTEAFF. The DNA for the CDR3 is TGTGCCAGCAGCTTAGGGCTCACTGAAGCTTTCTTT.

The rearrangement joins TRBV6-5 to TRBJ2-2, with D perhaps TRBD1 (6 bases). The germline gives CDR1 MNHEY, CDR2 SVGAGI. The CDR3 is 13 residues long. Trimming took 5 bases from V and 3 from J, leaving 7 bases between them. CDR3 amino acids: CASSRQDTGELFF. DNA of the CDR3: TGTGCCAGCAGTCGACAGGACACCGGGGAGCTGTTTTTT.

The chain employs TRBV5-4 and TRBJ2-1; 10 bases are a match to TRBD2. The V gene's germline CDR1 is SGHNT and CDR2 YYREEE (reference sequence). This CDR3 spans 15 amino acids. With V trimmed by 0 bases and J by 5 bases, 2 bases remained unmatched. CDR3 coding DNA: TGTGCCAGCAGCTTGGTACTAGCGGGGCACAATGAGCAGTTCTTC. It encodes CASSLVLAGHNEQFF.

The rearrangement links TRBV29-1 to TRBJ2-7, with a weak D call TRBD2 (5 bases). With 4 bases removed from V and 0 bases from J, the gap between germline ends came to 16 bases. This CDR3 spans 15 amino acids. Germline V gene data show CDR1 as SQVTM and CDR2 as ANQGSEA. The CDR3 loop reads CSVVQSRESSYEQYF. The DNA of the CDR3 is TGCAGCGTTGTCCAGTCCCGGGAAAGCTCCTACGAGCAGTACTTC.

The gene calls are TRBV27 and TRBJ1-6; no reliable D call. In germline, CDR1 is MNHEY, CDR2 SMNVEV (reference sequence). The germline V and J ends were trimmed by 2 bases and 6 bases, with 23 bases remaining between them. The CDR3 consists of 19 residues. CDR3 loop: CASSLIGRGPEGPNSPLHF. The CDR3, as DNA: TGTGCCAGCAGTTTAATTGGCCGCGGGCCGGAAGGACCTAATTCACCCCTCCACTTT.

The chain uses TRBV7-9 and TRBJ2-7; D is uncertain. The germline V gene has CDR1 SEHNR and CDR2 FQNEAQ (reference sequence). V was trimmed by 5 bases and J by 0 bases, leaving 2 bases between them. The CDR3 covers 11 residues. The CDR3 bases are TGTGCCAGCAGCCACTCCTACGAGCAGTACTTC. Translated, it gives CASSHSYEQYF. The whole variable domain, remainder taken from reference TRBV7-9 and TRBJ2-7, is DTGVSQNPRHKITKRGQNVTFRCDPISEHNRLYWYRQTLGQGPEFLTYFQNEAQLEKSRLLSDRFSAERPKGSFSTLEIQRTEQGDSAMYLCASSHSYEQYFGPGTRLTVT.

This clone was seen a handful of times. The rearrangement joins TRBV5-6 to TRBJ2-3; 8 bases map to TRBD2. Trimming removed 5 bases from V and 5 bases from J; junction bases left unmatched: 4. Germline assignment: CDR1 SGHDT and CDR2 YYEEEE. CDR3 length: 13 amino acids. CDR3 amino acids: CASRLAGGDTQYF. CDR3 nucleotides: TGTGCCAGCAGGCTGGCGGGGGGAGATACGCAGTATTTT.

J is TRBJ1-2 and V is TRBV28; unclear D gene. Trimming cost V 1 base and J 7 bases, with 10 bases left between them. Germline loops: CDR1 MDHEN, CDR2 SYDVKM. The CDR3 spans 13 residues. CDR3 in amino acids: CASSLSAASGYTF. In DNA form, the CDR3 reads TGTGCCAGCAGTTTATCCGCGGCCTCTGGCTACACCTTC.

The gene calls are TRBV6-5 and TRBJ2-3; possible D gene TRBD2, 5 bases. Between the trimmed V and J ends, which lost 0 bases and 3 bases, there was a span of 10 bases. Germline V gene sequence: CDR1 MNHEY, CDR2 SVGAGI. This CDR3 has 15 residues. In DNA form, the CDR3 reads TGTGCCAGCAGTTACTCGGAGGCTGGGACAGATACGCAGTATTTT. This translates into CASSYSEAGTDTQYF.

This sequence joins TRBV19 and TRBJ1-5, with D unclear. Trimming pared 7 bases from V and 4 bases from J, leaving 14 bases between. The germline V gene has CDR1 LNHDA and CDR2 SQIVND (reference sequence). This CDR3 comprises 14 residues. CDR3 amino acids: CASNNREVNQPQHF. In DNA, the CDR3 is TGTGCCAGTAACAACCGGGAGGTTAATCAGCCCCAGCATTTT.

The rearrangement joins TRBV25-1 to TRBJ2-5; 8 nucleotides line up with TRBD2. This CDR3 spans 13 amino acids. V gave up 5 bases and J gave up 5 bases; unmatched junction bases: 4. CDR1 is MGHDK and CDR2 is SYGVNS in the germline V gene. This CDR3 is CASSSGGGETQYF. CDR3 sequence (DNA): TGTGCCAGCAGTTCCGGGGGGGGTGAGACCCAGTACTTC.

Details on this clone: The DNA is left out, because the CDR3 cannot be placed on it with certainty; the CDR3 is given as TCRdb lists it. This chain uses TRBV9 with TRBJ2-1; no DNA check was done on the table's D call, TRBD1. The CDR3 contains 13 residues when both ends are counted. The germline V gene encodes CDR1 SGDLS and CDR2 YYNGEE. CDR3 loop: CASSVGLGTYRFF.

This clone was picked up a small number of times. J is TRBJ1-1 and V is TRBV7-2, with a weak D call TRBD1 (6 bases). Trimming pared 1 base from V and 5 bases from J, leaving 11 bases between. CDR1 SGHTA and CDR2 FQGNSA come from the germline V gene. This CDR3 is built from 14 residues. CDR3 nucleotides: TGTGCCAGCAGCTTAGGACAGGTTCGGACTGAAGCTTTCTTT. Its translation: CASSLGQVRTEAFF.

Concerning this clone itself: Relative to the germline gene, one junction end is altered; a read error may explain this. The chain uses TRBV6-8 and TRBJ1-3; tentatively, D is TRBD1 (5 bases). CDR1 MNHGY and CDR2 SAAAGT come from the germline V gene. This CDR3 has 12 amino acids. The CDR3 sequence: CASSYSGQGVNF. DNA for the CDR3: TGTGCCAGCAGTTACTCGGGGCAGGGCGTCAACTTT.

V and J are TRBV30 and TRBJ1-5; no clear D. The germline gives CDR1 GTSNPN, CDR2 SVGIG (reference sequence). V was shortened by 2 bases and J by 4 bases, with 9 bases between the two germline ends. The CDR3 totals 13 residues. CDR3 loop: CAWSPTFNQPQHF. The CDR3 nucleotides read TGTGCCTGGAGTCCAACATTTAATCAGCCCCAGCATTTT.

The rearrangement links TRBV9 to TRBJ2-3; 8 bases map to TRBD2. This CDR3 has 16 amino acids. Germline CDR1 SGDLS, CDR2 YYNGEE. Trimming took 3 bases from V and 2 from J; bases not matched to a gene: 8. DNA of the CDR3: TGTGCCAGCAGCGACGGGGAACTAGCGGTCACAGATACGCAGTATTTT. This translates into CASSDGELAVTDTQYF.

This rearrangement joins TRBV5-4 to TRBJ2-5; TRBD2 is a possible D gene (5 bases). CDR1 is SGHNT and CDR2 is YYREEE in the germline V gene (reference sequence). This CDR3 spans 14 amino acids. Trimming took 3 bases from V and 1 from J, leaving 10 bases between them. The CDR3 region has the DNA TGTGCCAGCAGCTCAGGACTTATCCAAGAGACCCAGTACTTC. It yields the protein CASSSGLIQETQYF.

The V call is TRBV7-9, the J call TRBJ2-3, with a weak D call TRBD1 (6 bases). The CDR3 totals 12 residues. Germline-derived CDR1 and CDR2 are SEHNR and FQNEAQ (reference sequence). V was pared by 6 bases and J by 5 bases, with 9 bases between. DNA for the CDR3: TGTGCCAGCAGGGGGGCGGGAGATACGCAGTATTTT. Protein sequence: CASRGAGDTQYF.

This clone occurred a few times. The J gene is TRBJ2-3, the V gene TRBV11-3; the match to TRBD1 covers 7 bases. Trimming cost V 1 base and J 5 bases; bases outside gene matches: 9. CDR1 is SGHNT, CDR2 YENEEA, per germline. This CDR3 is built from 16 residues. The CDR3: CASSLGDRVKGDTQYF. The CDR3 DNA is TGTGCCAGCAGCTTAGGTGACAGGGTGAAAGGAGATACGCAGTATTTT.

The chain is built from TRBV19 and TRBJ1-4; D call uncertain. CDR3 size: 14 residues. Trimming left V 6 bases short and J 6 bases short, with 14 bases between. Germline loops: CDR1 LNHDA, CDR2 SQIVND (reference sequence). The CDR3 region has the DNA TGTGCCAGTAGCCTAGGTTTAGGCGATGAAAAACTGTTTTTT. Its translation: CASSLGLGDEKLFF.

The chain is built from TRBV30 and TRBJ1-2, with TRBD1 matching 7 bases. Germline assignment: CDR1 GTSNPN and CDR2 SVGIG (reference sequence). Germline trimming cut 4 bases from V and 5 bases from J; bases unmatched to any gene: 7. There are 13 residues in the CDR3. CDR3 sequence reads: CAWTRQGFYGYTF. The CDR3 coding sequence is TGTGCCTGGACGCGACAGGGATTTTATGGCTACACCTTC.

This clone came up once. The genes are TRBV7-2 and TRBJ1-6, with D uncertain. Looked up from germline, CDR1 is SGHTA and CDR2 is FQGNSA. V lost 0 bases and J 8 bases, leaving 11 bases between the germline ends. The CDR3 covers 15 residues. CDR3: CASSLALFSDSPLHF. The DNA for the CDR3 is TGTGCCAGCAGCTTAGCCCTGTTTTCGGATTCACCCCTCCACTTT.

The chain's CDR3 is CASSEWQGSSYEQYF. For the CDR3, the DNA is TGTGCCAGCAGTGAGTGGCAGGGATCCTCCTACGAGCAGTACTTC. This rearrangement joins TRBV6-4 to TRBJ2-7; D might be TRBD1 (5 bases). V shed 3 bases and J shed 0 bases, with 12 bases lying between them. CDR3 length equals 15 residues. The V gene's germline CDR1 is MRHNA and CDR2 SNTAGT.

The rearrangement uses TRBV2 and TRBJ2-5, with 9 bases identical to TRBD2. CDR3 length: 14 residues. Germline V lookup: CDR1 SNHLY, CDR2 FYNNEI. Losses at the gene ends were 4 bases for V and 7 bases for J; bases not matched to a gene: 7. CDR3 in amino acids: CASSGGGALWTQYF. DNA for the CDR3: TGTGCCAGCAGTGGCGGGGGGGCACTTTGGACCCAGTACTTC.

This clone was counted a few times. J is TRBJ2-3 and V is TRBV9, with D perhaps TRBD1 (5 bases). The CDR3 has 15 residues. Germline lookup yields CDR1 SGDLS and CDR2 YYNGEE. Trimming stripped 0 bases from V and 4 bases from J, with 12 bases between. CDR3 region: CASSVEFGAPDTQYF. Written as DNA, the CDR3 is TGTGCCAGCAGCGTAGAATTTGGGGCGCCAGATACGCAGTATTTT. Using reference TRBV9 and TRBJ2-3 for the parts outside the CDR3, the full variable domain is DSGVTQTPKHLITATGQRVTLRCSPRSGDLSVYWYQQSLDQGLQFLIQYYNGEERAKGNILERFSAQQFPDLHSELNLSSLELGDSALYFCASSVEFGAPDTQYFGPGTRLTVL.